This is a list of T cell receptor beta chains from one sample in a study of regulatory T cells in long-lasting Graves disease. One entry per CDR3 protein results from TCRdb running MiXCR on the multiplex PCR reads. The sample shows roughly 410,000 distinct CDR3 sequences, 15% of them seen only once. These data also featured in a second study, about T cells in Graves' hyperthyroidism and ophthalmopathy.

Sequencing used peripheral blood mononuclear cells (PBMCs), obtained at new diagnosis, from a patient treated with antithyroid drugs. The receptors derive from a middle-aged woman with Graves disease. CDR3s include the opening cysteine and the closing phenylalanine or tryptophan. The D gene is left open where the match is weak. Size is stated for part of the rows, as once, few or many counts, or as a class when the clone is expanded.

J: TRBJ2-3; D: TRBD2; V: TRBV29-1; size: many; CDR3: CSDGGESTDTQYF; DNA: TGCAGCGACGGGGGGGAGAGCACAGATACGCAGTATTTT
J: TRBJ1-2; D: -; V: TRBV20-1; size: -; CDR3: CSARDHGRGYQLHGYTF; DNA: TGCAGTGCTAGAGATCACGGCCGGGGGTACCAACTCCATGGCTACACCTTC
J: TRBJ1-5; D: -; V: TRBV10-2; size: many; CDR3: CASSDGRDNQPQHF; DNA: TGCGCCAGCAGTGATGGCAGGGATAATCAGCCCCAGCATTTT
J: TRBJ2-1; D: -; V: TRBV28; size: -; CDR3: CASSFLGFSYNEQFF; DNA: TGTGCCAGCAGTTTTTTGGGTTTTTCGTACAATGAGCAGTTCTTC
J: TRBJ2-5; D: TRBD2; V: TRBV7-7; size: many; CDR3: CASSLLAGGPETQYF; DNA: TGTGCCAGCAGTTTATTAGCGGGAGGGCCAGAGACCCAGTACTTC
J: TRBJ2-3; D: -; V: TRBV10-3; size: many; CDR3: CAIQGRTSTDTQYF; DNA: TGTGCCATCCAGGGTAGAACTAGCACAGATACGCAGTATTTT
J: TRBJ2-1; D: TRBD2; V: TRBV28; size: -; CDR3: CASSLWGPGGPSSYNEQFF; DNA: TGTGCCAGCAGTTTATGGGGCCCGGGGGGGCCTAGCTCCTACAATGAGCAGTTCTTC
J: TRBJ2-2; D: -; V: TRBV29-1; size: few; CDR3: CSAKRRSNTGELFF; DNA: TGCAGCGCTAAACGGCGGTCTAACACCGGGGAGCTGTTTTTT
J: TRBJ1-5; D: TRBD1; V: TRBV18; size: many; CDR3: CASSPDRGGYQPQHF; DNA: TGTGCCAGCTCACCCGACAGGGGAGGATATCAGCCCCAGCATTTT
J: TRBJ1-1; D: TRBD1; V: TRBV12-3/TRBV12-4; size: many; CDR3: CASNPTGVVTEAFF; DNA: TGTGCCAGCAATCCCACAGGGGTAGTTACTGAAGCTTTCTTT
J: TRBJ1-2; D: -; V: TRBV28; size: many; CDR3: CASSFQGSYGYTF; DNA: TGTGCCAGCAGTTTTCAGGGGAGCTATGGCTACACCTTC
J: TRBJ2-5; D: TRBD1; V: TRBV24-1; size: -; CDR3: CATSDGTEYQETQYF; DNA: TGTGCCACCAGTGATGGGACAGAGTACCAAGAGACCCAGTACTTC
J: TRBJ2-7; D: -; V: TRBV6-1; size: -; CDR3: CASTSRGGLNDEQYF; DNA: TGTGCCAGCACCTCAAGGGGAGGACTAAATGACGAGCAGTACTTC
J: TRBJ2-5; D: -; V: TRBV27; size: many; CDR3: CASRWDGGETQYF; DNA: TGTGCCAGCAGGTGGGACGGCGGAGAGACCCAGTACTTC
J: TRBJ2-1; D: -; V: TRBV2; size: -; CDR3: CASSGASEYGEQFF; DNA: TGTGCCAGCAGTGGGGCTAGCGAGTACGGTGAGCAGTTCTTC